These T cell receptor beta chains were read from a single sample in a study of T cell repertoires in cytomegalovirus infection. TCRdb re-called the reads with MiXCR, one entry per CDR3 protein. The table has approximately 990,000 distinct CDR3 sequences, around a third seen once. No antigen has been assigned to these receptors. The starting material was cultured CD8+ T cells from PBMCs, obtained from culture after CMV antigen stimulation. The receptors were sampled from a human donor in good health (CMV status not recorded). Some clones in this sample may be carry-over from other donors' samples. Each CDR3 is given with its conserved first and last residue. The D gene is left open where the match is weak. Part of the rows lack a size; the others show once, few, many or a class for expanded clones.

V gene: TRBV4-1
J gene: TRBJ2-3
D gene: -
clone size: -
CDR3 DNA: TGCGCCAGCAGCCAAGCTAGCCCCCTTACAGATACGCAGTATTTT
CDR3 protein: CASSQASPLTDTQYF

V gene: TRBV29-1
J gene: TRBJ2-2
D gene: TRBD2
clone size: -
CDR3 DNA: TGCAGCGTAACCGGGACTAGCGGGGCAACGAACACCGGGGAGCTGTTTTTT
CDR3 protein: CSVTGTSGATNTGELFF

V gene: TRBV6-4
J gene: TRBJ2-3
D gene: TRBD2
clone size: many
CDR3 DNA: TGTGCCAGCACACCGACTAGCGGGGGGGGCACAGATACGCAGTATTTT
CDR3 protein: CASTPTSGGGTDTQYF

V gene: TRBV7-2
J gene: TRBJ2-3
D gene: -
clone size: many
CDR3 DNA: TGTGCCAGCAGCCCGATAGGTACGCAGTATTTT
CDR3 protein: CASSPIGTQYF

V gene: TRBV10-3
J gene: TRBJ2-7
D gene: -
clone size: -
CDR3 DNA: TGTGCCATCAGTGTTGGAATATTATCCTACGAGCAGTACTTC
CDR3 protein: CAISVGILSYEQYF

V gene: TRBV7-6
J gene: TRBJ1-1
D gene: -
clone size: few
CDR3 DNA: TGTGCCAGCAGCTCTCCCGGACGGATTAACACTGAAGCTTTCTTT
CDR3 protein: CASSSPGRINTEAFF

V gene: TRBV10-3
J gene: TRBJ2-7
D gene: -
clone size: -
CDR3 DNA: TGTGCCATCAGTGACGGGGATACCTACGAGCAGTACTTC
CDR3 protein: CAISDGDTYEQYF

V gene: TRBV6-2/TRBV6-3
J gene: TRBJ1-2
D gene: -
clone size: -
CDR3 DNA: TGTGCCAGCAGTTACTCGAGGGGCCAGAGAAACTATGGCTACACCTTC
CDR3 protein: CASSYSRGQRNYGYTF

V gene: TRBV28
J gene: TRBJ2-2
D gene: -
clone size: few
CDR3 DNA: TGTGCCAGCAGTTTACCGGGCGGGGAGCTGTTTTTT
CDR3 protein: CASSLPGGELFF

V gene: TRBV7-9
J gene: TRBJ2-3
D gene: -
clone size: -
CDR3 DNA: TGTGCCAAGGATACGCAGTATTTT
CDR3 protein: CAKDTQYF

V gene: TRBV7-6
J gene: TRBJ1-6
D gene: -
clone size: -
CDR3 DNA: TGTGCCAGCAGCGGGGAGACAGACATCACGGATTCACCCCTCCACTTT
CDR3 protein: CASSGETDITDSPLHF

V gene: TRBV5-6
J gene: TRBJ2-1
D gene: TRBD1
clone size: -
CDR3 DNA: TGTGCCAGCCGGGACAGGGTTTTGAGGGAGCAGTTCTTC
CDR3 protein: CASRDRVLREQFF

V gene: TRBV7-9
J gene: TRBJ1-2
D gene: -
clone size: few
CDR3 DNA: TGTGCCAGCAGCTTACCTCGCGGGGCGAGCTATGGCTACACCTTC
CDR3 protein: CASSLPRGASYGYTF

V gene: TRBV19
J gene: TRBJ1-2
D gene: -
clone size: -
CDR3 DNA: TGTGCCAGTACCCCCCCAGCGGGCAGGGGCTACACCTTC
CDR3 protein: CASTPPAGRGYTF

V gene: TRBV19
J gene: TRBJ1-1
D gene: TRBD1
clone size: -
CDR3 DNA: TGTGCCAGTACTGTGACAGGGATGAACACTGAAGCTTTCTTT
CDR3 protein: CASTVTGMNTEAFF

V gene: TRBV10-2
J gene: TRBJ2-2
D gene: TRBD1
clone size: many
CDR3 DNA: TGCGCCAGCAGTGCTATCTTCGGACAGGGGGGCACCGGGGAGCTGTTTTTT
CDR3 protein: CASSAIFGQGGTGELFF

V gene: TRBV6-1
J gene: TRBJ2-2
D gene: -
clone size: few
CDR3 DNA: TGTGCCAGCAAGGGAGCAGGTCCTAACACCGGGGAGCTGTTTTTT
CDR3 protein: CASKGAGPNTGELFF

V gene: TRBV6-2/TRBV6-3
J gene: TRBJ2-3
D gene: -
clone size: -
CDR3 DNA: TGTGCCAGCAGTTACCAAGGGACCACAGATATGCAGTATTTT
CDR3 protein: CASSYQGTTDMQYF

V gene: TRBV6-6
J gene: TRBJ1-4
D gene: -
clone size: few
CDR3 DNA: TGTGCCAGCAGAAAGGGGGAAAAACTGTTTTTT
CDR3 protein: CASRKGEKLFF

V gene: TRBV7-2
J gene: TRBJ1-1
D gene: -
clone size: many
CDR3 DNA: TGTGCCAGCAGCATGACTTTTGGGATCGCTGAAGCTTTCTTT
CDR3 protein: CASSMTFGIAEAFF

V gene: TRBV7-9
J gene: TRBJ2-2
D gene: -
clone size: -
CDR3 DNA: TGTGTCAGCATGGGGCAGGGGTTAACCGGGGAGCTGTTTTTT
CDR3 protein: CVSMGQGLTGELFF

V gene: TRBV7-6
J gene: TRBJ2-3
D gene: -
clone size: -
CDR3 DNA: TGTGCCAGCAGCCAAACACCACTATCCCAAGATACGCAGTATTTT
CDR3 protein: CASSQTPLSQDTQYF

V gene: TRBV24-1
J gene: TRBJ2-3
D gene: -
clone size: -
CDR3 DNA: TGTGCCACCAGTGAGGCAGGTTTCACAGATACGCAGTATTTT
CDR3 protein: CATSEAGFTDTQYF

V gene: TRBV19
J gene: TRBJ2-3
D gene: TRBD2
clone size: once
CDR3 DNA: TGTGCCAGTAGTCCATGGACTAGCGCCACAGATACGCAGTATTTT
CDR3 protein: CASSPWTSATDTQYF

V gene: TRBV4-2
J gene: TRBJ1-2
D gene: TRBD1
clone size: -
CDR3 DNA: TGTGCCAGCAGCCAAGATTTGACAGGGGGCGGTGGCTACACCTTC
CDR3 protein: CASSQDLTGGGGYTF

V gene: TRBV20-1
J gene: TRBJ1-2
D gene: TRBD1
clone size: -
CDR3 DNA: TGCAGTGCTAGATCGGGACAGAACTATGGCTACACCTTC
CDR3 protein: CSARSGQNYGYTF

V gene: TRBV7-9
J gene: TRBJ2-2
D gene: -
clone size: -
CDR3 DNA: TGTGCCAGCAGCCCCAGGACAAACACCGGGGAGCTGTTTTTT
CDR3 protein: CASSPRTNTGELFF

V gene: TRBV11-2
J gene: TRBJ1-1
D gene: TRBD1
clone size: once
CDR3 DNA: TGTGCCAGCAGCCAGTGGAGGGGGCGGTCGAGTAGGACTGAAGCTTTCTTT
CDR3 protein: CASSQWRGRSSRTEAFF

V gene: TRBV2
J gene: TRBJ1-4
D gene: -
clone size: few
CDR3 DNA: TGTGCCAGCAGTGAAGACAGGGTCGGGGAAAAACTGTTTTTT
CDR3 protein: CASSEDRVGEKLFF

V gene: TRBV15
J gene: TRBJ1-4
D gene: -
clone size: -
CDR3 DNA: TGTGCCACCAGCAGAGTTGGAGGGTTGGGTGAAAAACTGTTTTTT
CDR3 protein: CATSRVGGLGEKLFF

V gene: TRBV27
J gene: TRBJ1-4
D gene: TRBD1
clone size: -
CDR3 DNA: TGTGCCAGCAGTTTAAAAAGGGGGCAAACTAATGAAAAACTGTTTTTT
CDR3 protein: CASSLKRGQTNEKLFF

V gene: TRBV27
J gene: TRBJ2-7
D gene: -
clone size: few
CDR3 DNA: TGTGCCAGCAGCCTGGAGGGGTCGAGCAGCTCCTACGAGCAGTACTTC
CDR3 protein: CASSLEGSSSSYEQYF

V gene: TRBV6-5
J gene: TRBJ1-5
D gene: -
clone size: -
CDR3 DNA: TGTGCCAGCAGTTACTCGAGTGCAAATCAGCCCCAGCATTTT
CDR3 protein: CASSYSSANQPQHF

V gene: TRBV6-2/TRBV6-3
J gene: TRBJ1-3
D gene: -
clone size: few
CDR3 DNA: TGTGCCAGCAGTTATGAGATCAGCAGCTCTGGAAACACCATATATTTT
CDR3 protein: CASSYEISSSGNTIYF

V gene: TRBV4-1
J gene: TRBJ2-7
D gene: TRBD1
clone size: -
CDR3 DNA: TGCGCCAGCAGCCCGATATTCGGACAGGGAGTTTCCTACGAGCAGTACTTC
CDR3 protein: CASSPIFGQGVSYEQYF